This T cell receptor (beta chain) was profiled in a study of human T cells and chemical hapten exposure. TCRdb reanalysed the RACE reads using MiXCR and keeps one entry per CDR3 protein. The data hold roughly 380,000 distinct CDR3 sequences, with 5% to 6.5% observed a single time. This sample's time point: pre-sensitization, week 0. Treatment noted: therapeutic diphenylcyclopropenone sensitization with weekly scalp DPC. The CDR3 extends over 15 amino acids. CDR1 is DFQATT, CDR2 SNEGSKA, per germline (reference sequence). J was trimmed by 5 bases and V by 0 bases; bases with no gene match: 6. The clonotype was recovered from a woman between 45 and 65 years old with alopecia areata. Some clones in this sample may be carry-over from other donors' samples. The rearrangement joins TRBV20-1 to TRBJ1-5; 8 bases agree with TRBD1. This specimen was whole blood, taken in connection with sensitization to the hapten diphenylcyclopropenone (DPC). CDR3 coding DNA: TGCAGTGCTAGAGACCAGGACAGGGAGGATCAGCCCCAGCATTTT. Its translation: CSARDQDREDQPQHF.